These 8 T cell receptor beta chains share one sample of origin, sequenced in a study of siplizumab effects on memory and regulatory T cells. Clones were sequenced by immunoSEQ multiplex PCR, and TCRdb holds only the in-frame ones, with some missing. This table has tens of thousands of clones, about 98% appearing once. Sequencing was carried out using naive CD8+ T cells sorted from blood. All receptors derive from a human donor in good health.

This chain connects TRBV7-6 to TRBJ1-3; D not resolved. The CDR3 spans 14 residues. CDR1 SGHVS and CDR2 FNYEAQ come from the germline V gene. The V gene lost 2 bases and the J gene lost 7 bases, with 12 bases spanning the gap. In DNA form, the CDR3 reads TGTGCCAGCAGCTTAACAGAGGGCTCGAACACCATATATTTT. Translating gives CASSLTEGSNTIYF.

This chain links TRBV12-5 with TRBJ2-1; D perhaps matches TRBD1 (6 bases). V lost 0 bases to trimming and J lost 4 bases, with 7 bases between them. This CDR3 comprises 14 residues. The germline gives CDR1 LGHNT, CDR2 FRNRAP. CDR3 loop: CASGLVGGYNEQFF. The CDR3 DNA is TGTGCTAGTGGTTTGGTAGGGGGTTACAATGAGCAGTTCTTC.

The rearrangement links TRBV6-5 to TRBJ2-5; D is undetermined. The germline V and J ends were trimmed by 5 bases and 1 base, with 14 bases remaining between them. CDR1 is MNHEY, CDR2 SVGAGI, per germline. There are 15 residues in the CDR3. DNA for the CDR3: TGTGCCAGCAGTAAACACCGGACGGTCCAAGAGACCCAGTACTTC. Encoded protein: CASSKHRTVQETQYF.

The chain combines TRBV28 with TRBJ2-7, with a tentative D call TRBD2 (5 bases). The CDR3 is made up of 14 amino acids. V was shortened by 5 bases and J by 7 bases, with 18 bases between the two germline ends. Germline V gives CDR1 MDHEN, CDR2 SYDVKM. The CDR3 protein is CASSLRTGVGEQYF. The CDR3 DNA reads as TGTGCCAGCAGTCTCCGGACTGGGGTTGGGGAGCAGTACTTC.

V gene TRBV7-8 combines with J gene TRBJ1-2, with 9 nucleotides matching TRBD1. CDR1 is SGHVS and CDR2 is FQNEAQ in the germline V gene. The CDR3 runs 14 residues. V dropped 5 bases and J dropped 8; count of bases not matched to a gene: 9. Here the CDR3 DNA reads TGTGCCAGCAGCGAGGGGACAGGGATGGGGGGCTACACCTTC. Residues: CASSEGTGMGGYTF.

This chain uses TRBV5-3 with TRBJ1-5; D remains unclear. TRBV5-3 is marked as an open reading frame, function uncertain. Trimming pared 8 bases from V and 2 bases from J, leaving 8 bases between. The CDR3 runs 12 residues. As DNA, the CDR3 is TGTGCCAGCAGCGGGGGCAATCAGCCCCAGCATTTT. This encodes CASSGGNQPQHF.

The rearrangement joins TRBV25-1 to TRBJ2-1, with a tentative D call TRBD1 (5 bases). From germline, CDR1 is MGHDK and CDR2 SYGVNS. The CDR3 has 11 residues. Trimming stripped 2 bases from V and 16 bases from J, with 12 bases between. In DNA, the CDR3 is TGTGCCAGCAGTGAAGGCAGGGTAACTTTCTTC. It encodes CASSEGRVTFF.

This chain uses TRBV27 with TRBJ2-7; D possibly matches TRBD1 or TRBD2 (5 bases each). The V gene lost 5 bases and the J gene lost 3 bases, with 17 bases spanning the gap. This CDR3 spans 15 amino acids. Germline V gene data show CDR1 as MNHEY and CDR2 as SMNVEV (reference sequence). CDR3 residues: CASSQRGVSIYEQYF. The CDR3 DNA follows: TGTGCCAGCAGTCAAAGGGGAGTGTCAATCTACGAGCAGTACTTC.